The next 25 T cell receptor beta chains were all read from a single sample in a study of blood T cell repertoires in COVID-19. The protocol was immunoSEQ multiplex PCR, while the TCRdb copy is restricted to in-frame clones and leaves out a portion. This table has about 190,000 clones, roughly 80% appearing once. Input material: peripheral blood. The receptors were gathered from a man aged 30 to 45 with active or convalescent COVID-19.

The CDR3 reads CASRPTGVVNSPLHF. The CDR3 coding sequence is TGTGCCAGCAGGCCAACAGGGGTCGTTAATTCACCCCTCCACTTT. The chain is built from TRBV28 and TRBJ1-6; 7 bases are a match to TRBD1. Germline V gene sequence: CDR1 MDHEN, CDR2 SYDVKM. The junction had 8 bases not matched to a gene; V was cut back by 6 bases and J by 6 bases. The CDR3 loop spans 15 amino acids.

The chain links TRBV4-2 to TRBJ2-4; unclear D gene. The germline CDR1 and CDR2 sequences are LGHNA and YNFKEQ. V was trimmed by 1 base and J by 1 base, leaving 8 bases between them. This CDR3 region has 15 residues. The CDR3 sequence: CASSQGAAAKNIQYF. For the CDR3, the DNA is TGTGCCAGCAGCCAAGGGGCAGCCGCCAAAAACATTCAGTACTTC.

V usage is TRBV29-1 and J usage is TRBJ1-1; 8 bases line up with TRBD1. This CDR3 has 13 amino acids. Germline assignment: CDR1 SQVTM and CDR2 ANQGSEA. Trimming at V came to 4 bases and at J to 4 bases, leaving 5 bases not matched to a gene. CDR3 in amino acids: CSVVQDRATEAFF. The CDR3 coding sequence is TGCAGCGTTGTTCAGGACAGGGCCACTGAAGCTTTCTTT.

The chain couples TRBV2 to TRBJ1-4; D unresolved. Trimming left V 8 bases short and J 7 bases short, with 14 bases between. CDR1 and CDR2 from the germline V gene are SNHLY and FYNNEI. CDR3 size: 13 residues. The DNA of the CDR3 is TGTGCCAGCGGCGGAGGGCTGGGTGAAAAACTGTTTTTT. Translated: CASGGGLGEKLFF.

The chain combines TRBV4-1 with TRBJ1-6, with D uncertain. V was clipped by 4 bases and J by 8 bases, with 12 bases between them. Germline CDR1 MGHRA, CDR2 YSYEKL. The CDR3 consists of 14 residues. CDR3 nucleotide sequence: TGCGCCAGCAGCCCCTTATCGGACTATTCACCCCTCCACTTT. Encoded protein: CASSPLSDYSPLHF.

V and J are TRBV27 and TRBJ2-3; 9 positions match TRBD2. With 3 bases clipped from V and 0 bases from J, the junction kept 13 bases outside the gene matches. Germline CDR1 is MNHEY and CDR2 is SMNVEV (reference sequence). The CDR3 runs 19 residues. CDR3 in amino acids: CASSFLSGTSGYSTDTQYF. CDR3 sequence (DNA): TGTGCCAGCAGTTTCTTAAGCGGAACTAGCGGGTACAGCACAGATACGCAGTATTTT.

V gene TRBV6-6 combines with J gene TRBJ1-1, with no clear D. Trimming left V 7 bases short and J 2 bases short, with 17 bases between. Germline lookup yields CDR1 MNHNY and CDR2 SVGAGI (reference sequence). The CDR3 is made up of 15 amino acids. The CDR3 spells CASIFSRGGNTEAFF. CDR3 bases: TGTGCCAGCATTTTCTCTCGAGGAGGCAACACTGAAGCTTTCTTT.

The chain combines TRBV7-6 with TRBJ2-6, with 7 bases identical to TRBD1. The CDR3 runs 18 residues. Losses at the gene ends were 1 base for V and 0 bases for J; bases not matched to a gene: 6. Per germline, CDR1 SGHVS and CDR2 FNYEAQ. CDR3 sequence: CASSLDRDSSSGANVLTF. CDR3 in DNA: TGTGCCAGCAGCTTAGATAGGGACAGCAGCTCTGGGGCCAACGTCCTGACTTTC.

Concerning this clone itself: Here the CDR3 omits its conserved ending phenylalanine or tryptophan, so a read error is the likely source. V gene TRBV5-1 combines with J gene TRBJ1-2; 10 bases agree with TRBD1. V trimming: 3 bases; J trimming: 7 bases; junction bases outside the gene matches: 9. The germline V gene has CDR1 SGHRS and CDR2 YFSETQ. This CDR3 contains 15 residues. Here the CDR3 DNA reads TGCGCCAGCAGCTCCAACCGACAGGGGGCTACTGGCTACACCCTC. Translation: CASSSNRQGATGYTL.

This clone was counted only a few times. The chain combines TRBV5-4 with TRBJ1-6; D may be TRBD1 (5 bases). Trimming shortened V by 3 bases and J by 7 bases, and 20 bases separated the two germline ends. CDR3 length equals 17 residues. Per germline, CDR1 SGHNT and CDR2 YYREEE (reference sequence). The CDR3 reads CASSSVGGLEDNSPLHF. The CDR3 bases are TGTGCCAGCAGCTCGGTGGGGGGACTGGAGGACAATTCACCCCTCCACTTT.

This clone has at least ten counts. The rearrangement joins TRBV6-2 or TRBV6-3 to TRBJ1-6; the D gene is possibly TRBD1 (6 bases). The CDR3 is 16 residues long. CDR1 MNHEY and CDR2 SVGEGT come from the germline V gene. V shed 5 bases and J shed 8 bases, with 19 bases lying between them. The CDR3 bases are TGTGCCAGCAGTCAGAACAGGGTCGGTAGCGATTCACCCCTCCACTTT. It encodes CASSQNRVGSDSPLHF.

The rearrangement links TRBV2 to TRBJ1-1; TRBD1 matches 7 bases. The CDR3 contains 15 residues. J gave up 2 bases and V 7 bases, and 10 bases lay outside the gene matches. Germline values: CDR1 SNHLY, CDR2 FYNNEI. The CDR3 sequence is CASTLQGTGNTEAFF. DNA of the CDR3: TGTGCCAGCACCCTACAGGGGACGGGAAACACTGAAGCTTTCTTT.

This chain links TRBV29-1 with TRBJ1-1; 10 bases are shared with TRBD1. J was trimmed by 0 bases and V by 4 bases; bases with no gene match: 17. The CDR3 loop spans 19 amino acids. CDR1 is SQVTM and CDR2 is ANQGSEA in the germline V gene. CDR3 in amino acids: CSVGGWERDRGYMNTEAFF. For the CDR3, the DNA is TGCAGCGTTGGGGGATGGGAGCGGGACAGGGGCTACATGAACACTGAAGCTTTCTTT.

This chain uses TRBV5-8 with TRBJ2-7; TRBD2 matches at 8 bases. The V segment lost 5 bases and the J segment 4 bases; nucleotides outside the gene matches: 11. Germline V gives CDR1 SGHTS, CDR2 YDEGEE. This CDR3 region has 15 residues. The CDR3 sequence is CASRLLAAGVYEQYF. Written as DNA, the CDR3 is TGTGCCAGCAGGCTACTAGCGGCGGGAGTTTACGAGCAGTACTTC.

The rearrangement uses TRBV27 and TRBJ2-7; maybe TRBD2 (8 bases). The V gene's germline CDR1 is MNHEY and CDR2 SMNVEV (reference sequence). V dropped 6 bases and J dropped 7 bases, with 16 bases sitting between them. The CDR3 is made up of 13 amino acids. The DNA of the CDR3 is TGTGCCAGCAGCCGGGAGGGGGCGGGAGAGCAGTACTTC. It translates to CASSREGAGEQYF.

The rearrangement joins TRBV7-6 to TRBJ1-1; D may be TRBD1 (6 bases). The CDR3 is 16 residues long. Per the germline V gene, CDR1 is SGHVS and CDR2 is FNYEAQ. V was clipped by 1 base and J by 1 base, with 13 bases between them. CDR3 sequence: CASSLDGGAKNTEAFF. In DNA, the CDR3 is TGTGCCAGCAGCTTAGACGGGGGGGCGAAGAACACTGAAGCTTTCTTT. Variable domain in full (rest from reference TRBV7-6 and TRBJ1-1): GAGVSQSPRYKVTKRGQDVALRCDPISGHVSLYWYRQALGQGPEFLTYFNYEAQQDKSGLPNDRFSAERPEGSISTLTIQRTEQRDSAMYRCASSLDGGAKNTEAFFGQGTRLTVV.

The gene calls are TRBV14 and TRBJ2-3; unclear D gene. Trimming pared 1 base from V and 6 bases from J, leaving 20 bases between. CDR1 is SGHDN, CDR2 FVKESK, per germline. The CDR3 contains 17 residues. The CDR3 nucleotides read TGTGCCAGCAGCCAAGTTTTCAGATCGCCCATCAGGGATACGCAGTATTTT. Its protein product is CASSQVFRSPIRDTQYF.

The V and J genes are TRBV6-5 and TRBJ2-7; TRBD2 matches at 7 bases. After removal of 2 bases from V and 3 bases from J, the junction contained 7 bases not matched to a gene. In germline, CDR1 is MNHEY, CDR2 SVGAGI. This CDR3 contains 15 residues. The CDR3 region is CASSYAGDGYYEQYF. CDR3 nucleotide sequence: TGTGCCAGCAGTTACGCGGGAGACGGGTACTACGAGCAGTACTTC.

This clone was seen once. The V gene is TRBV6-2 or TRBV6-3, the J gene TRBJ2-3; no reliable D call. The length of the CDR3 is 16 residues. V gave up 0 bases and J gave up 10 bases, with 20 bases separating them. CDR1 is MNHEY and CDR2 is SVGEGT in the germline V gene. The CDR3 is CASSYSGRNHRGAQYF. The DNA for the CDR3 is TGTGCCAGCAGTTACTCGGGCCGGAACCACCGTGGTGCGCAGTATTTT.

V gene TRBV3-1 (or the pseudogene TRBV3-2) combines with J gene TRBJ1-2; TRBD1 might be the D (6 bases). Deletions cut 3 bases from V and 0 bases from J, with 14 bases between. This CDR3 contains 16 residues. Germline lookup yields CDR1 LGHDT and CDR2 YNNKEL (reference sequence). CDR3 region: CASSQEQTGANYGYTF. CDR3 in DNA: TGTGCCAGCAGCCAGGAACAGACAGGAGCTAACTATGGCTACACCTTC.

The chain couples TRBV7-8 to TRBJ1-5, with a possible D match to TRBD1 (6 bases). V gave up 5 bases and J gave up 6 bases, with 20 bases separating them. The CDR3 length is 16 residues. Germline assignment: CDR1 SGHVS and CDR2 FQNEAQ. The CDR3 nucleotides read TGTGCCAGCAGCGCCGACTCGGGGGGCAGCCGTCAGCCCCAGCATTTT. Its protein product is CASSADSGGSRQPQHF.

As to this clone: Other nucleotide sequences from this sample produce the same CDR3. This chain uses TRBV5-4 with TRBJ2-6; weak D call: TRBD2 (7 bases). Trimming left V 9 bases short and J 0 bases short, with 25 bases between. Germline loops: CDR1 SGHNT, CDR2 YYREEE (reference sequence). The CDR3 is made up of 19 amino acids. CDR3 sequence: CATINTTGGPPSGANVLTF. Here the CDR3 DNA reads TGTGCCACCATAAACACGACCGGGGGGCCCCCCTCTGGGGCCAACGTCCTGACTTTC.

The chain combines TRBV3-1 (or the pseudogene TRBV3-2) with TRBJ2-7; 8 bases map to TRBD2. The CDR3 loop spans 15 amino acids. Germline CDR1 LGHDT, CDR2 YNNKEL (reference sequence). The V and J ends lost 2 bases and 4 bases, in that order; junction bases with no gene match: 7. CDR3 in amino acids: CASSQSAGGPYEQYF. CDR3 coding DNA: TGTGCCAGCAGCCAATCTGCGGGAGGTCCTTACGAGCAGTACTTC.

V gene TRBV9 combines with J gene TRBJ2-7; TRBD2 aligns across 7 bases. CDR3 length equals 15 residues. Germline CDR1 reads SGDLS; CDR2 reads YYNGEE. V trimming: 0 bases; J trimming: 2 bases; junction bases outside the gene matches: 5. DNA for the CDR3: TGTGCCAGCAGCGTAGGCGGGGGACCTGCCTACGAGCAGTACTTC. Its translation: CASSVGGGPAYEQYF.

Here the CDR3 DNA reads TGTGCCAGCAGCTTGGACGCCGGGGTTCGGGCAGGCCACACGGGGACCCAGTACTTC. This codes for CASSLDAGVRAGHTGTQYF. The chain has TRBV5-6 and TRBJ2-5; possible D gene TRBD2, 5 bases. Germline V lookup: CDR1 SGHDT, CDR2 YYEEEE. V was trimmed by 0 bases and J by 7 bases, leaving 28 bases between them. The CDR3 is 19 residues long. The full variable domain, rest sourced from reference TRBV5-6 and TRBJ2-5, is DAGVTQSPTHLIKTRGQQVTLRCSPKSGHDTVSWYQQALGQGPQFIFQYYEEEERQRGNFPDRFSGHQFPNYSSELNVNALLLGDSALYLCASSLDAGVRAGHTGTQYFGPGTRLLVL.